A selection of T cell receptor beta chains follows, all from one sample in a study of T cells after yellow fever vaccination. TCRdb passed the 5' RACE reads through MiXCR, listing each CDR3 protein once. The sample yields 230,000 or so distinct CDR3 sequences, 6.7% seen once. The sequencing used CD4+ T cells sorted from PBMCs, collected on the day of the yellow fever booster vaccination. The receptors originated from a man in his thirties or forties who received the YFV17D yellow fever vaccine. CDR3s include the opening cysteine and the closing phenylalanine or tryptophan. The order of the fields is clone size, V gene, CDR3 protein. Size is omitted from some rows. Given values are once, few, many or a class for expanded clones.

clone size: many; V gene: TRBV7-8; CDR3 protein: CASSLDSGSYNEQFF
clone size: many; V gene: TRBV7-2; CDR3 protein: CASSFQGGRADTQYF
clone size: many; V gene: TRBV12-3/TRBV12-4; CDR3 protein: CASSRTGGYEQYF
clone size: few; V gene: TRBV2; CDR3 protein: CASSVGGTPLLGYGYTF
clone size: few; V gene: TRBV9; CDR3 protein: CASSATGTDYEQYF
clone size: .; V gene: TRBV7-9; CDR3 protein: CASSYSYDSGANVLTF
clone size: many; V gene: TRBV3-1; CDR3 protein: CASTPRGLAGGNEQFF
clone size: many; V gene: TRBV5-1; CDR3 protein: CASSAGTLNNEKLFF
clone size: many; V gene: TRBV24-1; CDR3 protein: CATSDAGTGTNQPQHF
clone size: few; V gene: TRBV20-1; CDR3 protein: CCARDLRASLSGEQFF
clone size: many; V gene: TRBV7-9; CDR3 protein: CASSDTSTDTQYF
clone size: .; V gene: TRBV19; CDR3 protein: CASSIGGQRTDTQYF
clone size: many; V gene: TRBV7-2; CDR3 protein: CASRRGGVLNEKLFF
clone size: many; V gene: TRBV24-1; CDR3 protein: CATSEAGTGYNTGELFF
clone size: many; V gene: TRBV6-5; CDR3 protein: CASSYSWGQPQHF
clone size: few; V gene: TRBV7-2; CDR3 protein: CASSLTGVPGELFF
clone size: many; V gene: TRBV12-3/TRBV12-4; CDR3 protein: CASSWDRVVQYF
clone size: few; V gene: TRBV20-1; CDR3 protein: CSFRGVGDTQYF
clone size: .; V gene: TRBV20-1; CDR3 protein: CTAWTRGRWYNEQFF
clone size: .; V gene: TRBV20-1; CDR3 protein: CSASDISRSSYEQYF
clone size: many; V gene: TRBV7-8; CDR3 protein: CASSAIEGEQYF
clone size: .; V gene: TRBV30; CDR3 protein: CAWSVVWGDEEAFF
clone size: few; V gene: TRBV20-1; CDR3 protein: CSARVRLAGSYEQYF
clone size: many; V gene: TRBV7-8; CDR3 protein: CASSPWGGRADTQYF
clone size: many; V gene: TRBV7-2; CDR3 protein: CASSLADLYHEQFF
clone size: .; V gene: TRBV5-1; CDR3 protein: CASSPSSRDGGTQYF
clone size: .; V gene: TRBV18; CDR3 protein: CASSAGLLNTGELFF
clone size: .; V gene: TRBV7-2; CDR3 protein: CASSLITSNTGELFF